Presented here are 21 T cell receptor beta chains from one specimen sequenced in a study of post-analysis software for immune sequencing data. Study findings and constraints: TRBV5-6, TRBV5-1 and TRBV20-1 were among roughly five TRBV segments more frequent in patients than controls.

Built from TCR beta cDNA, the libraries had unique molecular identifiers in them. TCRdb re-called the PCR reads with MiXCR, one entry per CDR3 protein. The sample contains 700,000 to 800,000 distinct CDR3 sequences, 25% to 30% of which appear only once. These receptors' targets are unknown. The sample taken for sequencing was blood. The source of these receptors is a girl aged 5-17 years with multiple sclerosis.

As for this clonotype: A much larger clone differs from this one at a single base, so this may be a read error. The chain links TRBV6-5 to TRBJ2-1; maybe TRBD1 (6 bases). The CDR3 consists of 16 residues. Per the germline V gene, CDR1 is MNHEY and CDR2 is SVGAGI. Trimming removed 2 bases from V and 5 bases from J, with 16 bases in between. The DNA of the CDR3 is TGTGCCAGCAGTTACCAAGGCGTGGGGGCTCACAATGAGCAGTTCTTC. It codes for CASSYQGVGAHNEQFF.

The chain couples TRBV28 to TRBJ2-5, with 9 positions matching TRBD2. Germline CDR1 is MDHEN and CDR2 is SYDVKM. The J segment lost 5 bases and the V segment lost 4 bases, leaving 11 bases of the junction unmatched. There are 16 residues in the CDR3. CDR3 sequence reads: CASSSLAGGPSETQYF. The CDR3 DNA is TGTGCCAGCAGTTCTCTCGCGGGAGGGCCCTCGGAGACCCAGTACTTC.

The rearrangement joins TRBV5-6 to TRBJ2-1, with D unclear. This CDR3 contains 14 residues. Germline V gene lookup returns CDR1 SGHDT and CDR2 YYEEEE. V gave up 1 base and J gave up 6 bases, with 11 bases separating them. Written as DNA, the CDR3 is TGTGCCAGCAGCTTGATCACAAGATCCAATGAGCAGTTCTTC. This translates into CASSLITRSNEQFF.

A few counts support this clonotype. This chain connects TRBV20-1 to TRBJ2-3, with TRBD2 matching over 9 bases. Germline loops: CDR1 DFQATT, CDR2 SNEGSKA (reference sequence). With 4 bases clipped from V and 4 bases from J, the junction kept 3 bases outside the gene matches. This CDR3 comprises 13 residues. The CDR3 loop is CSAIAGASDTQYF. CDR3 in DNA: TGCAGTGCTATAGCGGGAGCGTCAGATACGCAGTATTTT.

This chain uses TRBV11-3 with TRBJ2-1; the D gene could be TRBD1 or TRBD2 (5 bases each). V shed 5 bases and J shed 7 bases, with 24 bases lying between them. The CDR3 runs to 17 residues. Per germline, CDR1 SGHNT and CDR2 YENEEA. CDR3 nucleotide sequence: TGTGCCAGCAGCCCGCGTTCGGGGCGGGTGGGCGGAAATGAGCAGTTCTTC. The encoded protein is CASSPRSGRVGGNEQFF.

This clonotype was counted only a few times. The chain joins TRBV12-3 or TRBV12-4 to TRBJ2-7; TRBD2 agrees at 9 bases. This CDR3 is built from 14 residues. Germline trimming cut 5 bases from V and 5 bases from J; bases unmatched to any gene: 7. The CDR3 nucleotides are TGTGCCAGCAGTCTTAGCGGGAGAGACGACGAGCAGTACTTC. Protein product: CASSLSGRDDEQYF.

This clonotype came up many times. V gene TRBV6-5 combines with J gene TRBJ2-7, with 9 bases matching TRBD1. The V segment lost 8 bases and the J segment 1 base; nucleotides outside the gene matches: 3. Germline V CDR1 and CDR2: MNHEY, SVGAGI. The CDR3 is 13 residues long. The CDR3 DNA reads TGTGCCAGCTCGACAGGGGGTTCCTACGAGCAGTACTTC. Amino acid sequence: CASSTGGSYEQYF.

The chain has TRBV28 and TRBJ1-5; D is unclear. CDR3 length: 16 amino acids. The germline CDR1 and CDR2 sequences are MDHEN and SYDVKM. V was pared by 3 bases and J by 5 bases, with 17 bases between. DNA of the CDR3: TGTGCCAGCAGTTTCCAAGAGAGGAGGGTAGATCAGCCCCAGCATTTT. Translated: CASSFQERRVDQPQHF. Full variable domain (missing parts from reference TRBV28 and TRBJ1-5): DVKVTQSSRYLVKRTGEKVFLECVQDMDHENMFWYRQDPGLGLRLIYFSYDVKMKEKGDIPEGYSVSREKKERFSLILESASTNQTSMYLCASSFQERRVDQPQHFGDGTRLSIL.

The gene calls are TRBV6-4 and TRBJ1-1; unclear D gene. Germline V gene lookup returns CDR1 MRHNA and CDR2 SNTAGT. This CDR3 region has 12 residues. V was pared by 6 bases and J by 1 base, with 6 bases between. CDR3 protein: CASREGNTEAFF. In DNA, the CDR3 is TGTGCCAGCAGGGAAGGGAACACTGAAGCTTTCTTT.

The V and J genes are TRBV5-1 and TRBJ1-1; D gene uncertain. Germline V gives CDR1 SGHRS, CDR2 YFSETQ. Trimming shortened V by 0 bases and J by 9 bases, and 21 bases separated the two germline ends. The CDR3 sequence is 16 residues long. The CDR3 spells CASSLDSVSLVVKAFF. DNA of the CDR3: TGCGCCAGCAGCTTGGATTCGGTTTCTCTGGTGGTTAAAGCTTTCTTT.

Worth noting for this clonotype: A clone one base away is much larger, so this may be a read error. The genes are TRBV12-3 or TRBV12-4 and TRBJ2-3; 7 positions agree with TRBD1. The CDR3 contains 14 residues. The CDR3 spells CASSANRGTDAQYF. The CDR3 nucleotides are TGTGCCAGCAGTGCAAACAGGGGCACAGATGCGCAGTATTTT.

This clonotype was seen more than once but under ten times. V is TRBV15 and J is TRBJ1-2, with TRBD1 matching 9 bases. V was clipped by 2 bases and J by 6 bases; unmatched bases: 10. CDR1 and CDR2 from the germline V gene are LNHNV and YYDKDF (reference sequence). The CDR3 spans 16 residues. The CDR3 sequence: CATSRSGETGGDGYTF. Here the CDR3 DNA reads TGTGCCACCAGCAGATCGGGGGAGACAGGGGGAGATGGCTACACCTTC.

The V gene is TRBV24-1, the J gene TRBJ2-3, with D perhaps matching TRBD1 (6 bases). Germline V gives CDR1 KGHDR, CDR2 SFDVKD. CDR3 size: 13 residues. V lost 7 bases and J lost 1, with 8 bases in between. CDR3 nucleotides: TGTGCCACCAGGGGGGCCGGCACAGATACGCAGTATTTT. Encoded protein: CATRGAGTDTQYF.

The V call is TRBV6-1, the J call TRBJ2-3; TRBD2 matches 12 bases. The length of the CDR3 is 19 residues. Germline-derived CDR1 and CDR2 are MNHNS and SASEGT. Trimming cost V 7 bases and J 4 bases; bases outside gene matches: 18. Here the CDR3 reads CASIGLFLALAGGSDTQYF. CDR3 DNA: TGTGCCAGCATTGGTCTCTTCCTGGCCCTAGCGGGAGGGTCAGATACGCAGTATTTT.

This clonotype was picked up many times. This chain uses TRBV7-9 with TRBJ2-1; a possible D gene is TRBD1 (5 bases). This CDR3 contains 16 residues. Trimming took off 8 bases at V and 4 bases at J, with 21 bases between the two ends. In germline, CDR1 is SEHNR, CDR2 FQNEAQ (reference sequence). The CDR3 reads CASRLREDPGYNEQFF. CDR3 coding DNA: TGTGCCAGCCGGCTAAGGGAAGACCCAGGGTACAATGAGCAGTTCTTC.

The V and J genes are TRBV9 and TRBJ2-7; D call uncertain. The germline V gene has CDR1 SGDLS and CDR2 YYNGEE. V lost 0 bases and J lost 7, with 8 bases in between. The CDR3 spans 12 residues. CDR3 protein: CASSVVAREQYF. In DNA form, the CDR3 reads TGTGCCAGCAGCGTAGTCGCGAGGGAGCAGTACTTC.

This clonotype was counted only a few times. The chain joins TRBV29-1 to TRBJ2-3; 7 bases align to TRBD2. Germline CDR1 SQVTM, CDR2 ANQGSEA. Trimming at V came to 7 bases and at J to 3 bases, leaving 13 bases not matched to a gene. The CDR3 is 15 residues long. The CDR3 DNA reads as TGCAGCGAGATGGGCGGGAGTTTTTTAACAGATACGCAGTATTTT. This gives the protein CSEMGGSFLTDTQYF.

This clonotype has only a few counts. The chain couples TRBV20-1 to TRBJ1-5, with TRBD1 identical over 8 bases. The CDR3 extends over 13 amino acids. Germline CDR1 DFQATT, CDR2 SNEGSKA (reference sequence). The V gene end was trimmed by 5 bases and the J gene end by 5 bases; junction bases not matched to a gene: 5. CDR3 coding DNA: TGCAGTGCTGGGGGACAGGAGTATCAGCCCCAGCATTTT. This gives the protein CSAGGQEYQPQHF.

On this clonotype: At one boundary the junction diverges from the germline segment, which might be a read error. The genes are TRBV14 and TRBJ2-6, with D possibly matching TRBD2 (6 bases). The V gene's germline CDR1 is SGHDN and CDR2 FVKESK. This CDR3 contains 17 residues. The chain's CDR3 is CASSLRAGSSGANVRTF. The DNA for the CDR3 is TGTGCCAGCAGTCTAAGAGCGGGTAGCTCTGGGGCCAACGTCCGGACTTTC.

This clonotype was seen a handful of times. The rearrangement joins TRBV4-1 to TRBJ2-1, with 10 bases that match TRBD2. J was trimmed by 8 bases and V by 0 bases; bases with no gene match: 7. Germline V gene lookup returns CDR1 MGHRA and CDR2 YSYEKL. The CDR3 extends over 16 amino acids. CDR3 sequence reads: CASSQDTAGGHYEQFF. The CDR3 coding sequence is TGCGCCAGCAGCCAAGATACAGCGGGGGGGCACTATGAGCAGTTCTTC.

The genes are TRBV20-1 and TRBJ2-3; unclear D gene. This CDR3 comprises 15 residues. The germline V and J ends were trimmed by 5 bases and 1 base, with 16 bases remaining between them. Germline assignment: CDR1 DFQATT and CDR2 SNEGSKA (reference sequence). The DNA for the CDR3 is TGCAGTGCTCCGAACTCCGCTTCGGGCACAGATACGCAGTATTTT. Translated: CSAPNSASGTDTQYF.